The TCR beta chain under discussion was sequenced for a study of blood T cell repertoires in COVID-19. TCRdb keeps only in-frame clones here, not all; method: immunoSEQ multiplex PCR. The sample records hundreds of thousands of clones, over 75% being singletons. V lost 4 bases and J lost 6, with 19 bases in between. Per the germline V gene, CDR1 is SGHNT and CDR2 is YYREEE (reference sequence). The length of the CDR3 is 15 residues. The source material was peripheral blood. The source is a human donor in a cohort sampled during active COVID-19. The gene calls are TRBV5-4 and TRBJ1-2; a weak D match, TRBD1 (6 bases). In DNA form, the CDR3 reads TGTGCCAGCAGCCGAGGGGCGGGGGCATCCGATGGCTACACCTTC. Translated: CASSRGAGASDGYTF.